This T cell receptor (beta chain) was found in a study of cytomegalovirus exposure and HLA in healthy donors. Findings of the study overall: In a later analysis, the majority of CMV-associated beta chains seemingly showed HLA restriction.

The PCR ran on 60 Vbeta and 13 Jbeta primers. Clones were read by immunoSEQ multiplex PCR, and TCRdb kept only the in-frame ones, dropping some. The table lists more than 90,000 clones, around 70% of them singletons. On this clone: Its antigen is currently unknown.

Germline V CDR1 and CDR2: MNHNS, SASEGT. The CDR3 has 15 amino acids. Sequences were obtained from PBMCs. This chain joins TRBV6-1 and TRBJ2-5; TRBD1 matches 7 bases. With the DNA end fitting TRBJ2-7 better, the J assignment may be wrong. This TCR came from a young man in good health and CMV-seropositive. The CDR3 sequence is CASRGTDRVRHEQYF. As DNA, the CDR3 is TGTGCCAGCAGGGGAACAGACAGGGTGAGACACGAGCAGTACTTC.